These 3 T cell receptor beta chains originate from one sample sequenced in a study of beta chain features in type 1 diabetes. The investigators reverse transcribed all of the isolated RNA, so they sequenced expressed TCRB transcripts. Sequencing was performed with immunoSEQ multiplex PCR; in TCRdb, only in-frame clones are kept and a portion is missing. The sample consists of a few hundred thousand clones, over 10% of them appearing once. Source material: naive CD4+ T cells from blood. Source of these receptors: a man between 18 and 29 years old in good health.

This clone has just a few counts. The chain carries TRBV7-3 and TRBJ2-5, with D possibly TRBD1 on 5 matching bases. CDR1 is SGHTA and CDR2 is FQGTGA in the germline V gene. The CDR3 loop spans 13 amino acids. Trimming took 5 bases from V and 4 from J, leaving 11 bases between them. The CDR3 DNA sequence: TGTGCCAGCAGCCCAAGGGGCGGAGAGACCCAGTACTTC. Translation gives CASSPRGGETQYF.

The V and J genes are TRBV7-2 and TRBJ2-5; possible D gene TRBD1, 6 bases. V lost 1 base and J lost 6, with 15 bases in between. The CDR3 consists of 15 residues. CDR1 SGHTA and CDR2 FQGNSA come from the germline V gene. This CDR3 is CASSLDGGQGKTQYF. The CDR3 nucleotides read TGTGCCAGCAGCTTAGATGGGGGCCAGGGAAAGACCCAGTACTTC.

This clone was picked up a small number of times. The chain recombines TRBV18 with TRBJ2-7; 10 bases line up with TRBD2. The germline CDR1 and CDR2 sequences are KGHSH and LQKENI. The CDR3 totals 16 residues. The V gene end was trimmed by 3 bases and the J gene end by 0 bases; junction bases not matched to a gene: 5. The CDR3 DNA follows: TGTGCCAGCTCACCCAAACTAGCGGGGATCTCCTACGAGCAGTACTTC. As protein: CASSPKLAGISYEQYF.